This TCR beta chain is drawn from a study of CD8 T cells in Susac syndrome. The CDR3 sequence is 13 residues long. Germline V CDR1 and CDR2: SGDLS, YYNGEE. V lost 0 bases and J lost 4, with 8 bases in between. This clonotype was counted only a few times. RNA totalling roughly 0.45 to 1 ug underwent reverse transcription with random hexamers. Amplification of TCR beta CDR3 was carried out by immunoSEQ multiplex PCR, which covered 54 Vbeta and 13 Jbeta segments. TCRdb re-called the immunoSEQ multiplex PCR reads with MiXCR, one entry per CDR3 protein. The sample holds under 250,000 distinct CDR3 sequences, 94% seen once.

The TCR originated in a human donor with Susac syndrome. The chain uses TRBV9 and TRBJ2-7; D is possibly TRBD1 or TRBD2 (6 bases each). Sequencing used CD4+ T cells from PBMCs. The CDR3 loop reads CASSVAGAYEQYF. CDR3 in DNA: TGTGCCAGCAGCGTAGCGGGGGCTTACGAGCAGTACTTC.